This T cell receptor (beta chain) was sequenced for a study of T cell responses to AZD1222 COVID-19 vaccine. Libraries were prepared by immunoSEQ multiplex PCR; TCRdb keeps only in-frame clonotypes and omits some of them. In the table there are 130,000 to 150,000 clones, 90% of which are singletons. The CDR3 length is 14 residues. Germline CDR1 SGHVS, CDR2 FQNEAQ. Trimming shortened V by 5 bases and J by 2 bases, and 10 bases separated the two germline ends. The sequence was obtained from an adult in good health. The chain joins TRBV7-8 to TRBJ2-1; tentative D call: TRBD2 (6 bases). Source: peripheral blood, taken on day 0 of AZD1222 vaccination. The CDR3 DNA sequence: TGTGCCAGCAGCCCAGGACTAACCTACAATGAGCAGTTCTTC. As protein: CASSPGLTYNEQFF.